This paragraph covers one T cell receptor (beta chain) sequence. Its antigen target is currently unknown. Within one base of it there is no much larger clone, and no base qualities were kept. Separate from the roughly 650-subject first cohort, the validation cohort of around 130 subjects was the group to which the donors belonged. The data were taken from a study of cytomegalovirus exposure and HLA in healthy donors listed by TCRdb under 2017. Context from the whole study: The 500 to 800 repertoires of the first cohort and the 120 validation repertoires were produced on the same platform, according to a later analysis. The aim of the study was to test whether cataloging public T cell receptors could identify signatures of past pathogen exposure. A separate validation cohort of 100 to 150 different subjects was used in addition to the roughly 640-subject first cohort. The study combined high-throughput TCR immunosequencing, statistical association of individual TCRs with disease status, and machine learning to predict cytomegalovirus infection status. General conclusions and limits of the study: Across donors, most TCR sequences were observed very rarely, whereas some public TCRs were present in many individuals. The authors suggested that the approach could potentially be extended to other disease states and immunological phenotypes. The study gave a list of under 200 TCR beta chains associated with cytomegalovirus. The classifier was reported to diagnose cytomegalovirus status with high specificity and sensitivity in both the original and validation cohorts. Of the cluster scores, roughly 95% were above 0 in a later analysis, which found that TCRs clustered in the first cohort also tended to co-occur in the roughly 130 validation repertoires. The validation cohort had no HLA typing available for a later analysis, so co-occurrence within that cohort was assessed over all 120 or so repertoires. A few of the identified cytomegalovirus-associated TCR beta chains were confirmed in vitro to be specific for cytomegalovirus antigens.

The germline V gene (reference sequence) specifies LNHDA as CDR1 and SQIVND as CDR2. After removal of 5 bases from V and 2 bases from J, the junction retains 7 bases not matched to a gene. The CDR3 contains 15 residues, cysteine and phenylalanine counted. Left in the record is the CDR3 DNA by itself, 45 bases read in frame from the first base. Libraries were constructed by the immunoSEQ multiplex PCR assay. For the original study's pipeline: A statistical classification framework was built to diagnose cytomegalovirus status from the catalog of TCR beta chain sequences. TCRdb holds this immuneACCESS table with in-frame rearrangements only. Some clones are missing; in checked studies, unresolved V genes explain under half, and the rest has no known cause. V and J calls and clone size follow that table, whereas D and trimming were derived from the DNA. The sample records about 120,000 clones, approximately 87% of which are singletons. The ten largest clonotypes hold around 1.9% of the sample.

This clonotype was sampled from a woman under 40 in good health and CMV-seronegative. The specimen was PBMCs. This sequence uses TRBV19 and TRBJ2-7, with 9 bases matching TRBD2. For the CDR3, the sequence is CASSAGSGGTYEQYF. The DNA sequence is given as TGTGCCAGTAGTGCCGGCAGCGGGGGGACCTACGAGCAGTACTTC.